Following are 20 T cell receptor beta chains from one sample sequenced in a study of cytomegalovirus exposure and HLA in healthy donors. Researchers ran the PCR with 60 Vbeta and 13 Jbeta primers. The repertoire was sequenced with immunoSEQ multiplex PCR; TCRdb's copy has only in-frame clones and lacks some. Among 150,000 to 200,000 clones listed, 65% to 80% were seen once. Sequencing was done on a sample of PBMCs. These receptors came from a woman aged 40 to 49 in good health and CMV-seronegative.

CDR3 DNA: TGTGCCAGTAGTCCACAGGGGAGCTATGGCTACACCTTC. Its protein is CASSPQGSYGYTF. The chain is built from TRBV19 and TRBJ1-2; 7 positions match TRBD1. CDR3 length: 13 residues. J lost 4 bases, V lost 5 bases, and 4 bases had no gene match. Germline CDR1 and CDR2: LNHDA and SQIVND (reference sequence).

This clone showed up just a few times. The CDR3, as DNA: TGTGCCAGCAACAGTCCTGTAGGTCCCCAGCATTTT. Its protein is CASNSPVGPQHF. This chain uses TRBV6-5 with TRBJ1-5; no clear D gene. The germline V gene encodes CDR1 MNHEY and CDR2 SVGAGI. CDR3 length: 12 amino acids. V shed 7 bases and J shed 10 bases, with 14 bases lying between them.

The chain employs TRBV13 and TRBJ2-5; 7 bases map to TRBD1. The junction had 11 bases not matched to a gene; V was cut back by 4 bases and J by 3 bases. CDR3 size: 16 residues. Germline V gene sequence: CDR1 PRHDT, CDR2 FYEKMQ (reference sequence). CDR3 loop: CASSSSMDRPEETQYF. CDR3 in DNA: TGTGCCAGCAGCTCTTCCATGGACAGGCCGGAAGAGACCCAGTACTTC.

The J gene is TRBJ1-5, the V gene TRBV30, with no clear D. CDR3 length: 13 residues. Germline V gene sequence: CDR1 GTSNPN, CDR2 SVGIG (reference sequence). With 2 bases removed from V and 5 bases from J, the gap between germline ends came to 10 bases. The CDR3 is CAWSRRPDQPQHF. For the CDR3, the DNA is TGTGCCTGGAGTCGGAGACCCGATCAGCCCCAGCATTTT.

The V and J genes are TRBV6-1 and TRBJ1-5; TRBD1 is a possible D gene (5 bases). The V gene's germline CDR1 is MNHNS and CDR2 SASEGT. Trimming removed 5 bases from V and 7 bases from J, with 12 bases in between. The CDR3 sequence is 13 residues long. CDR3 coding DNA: TGTGCCAGCAGTACCTCGACAGACCAGCCCCAGCATTTT. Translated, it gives CASSTSTDQPQHF.

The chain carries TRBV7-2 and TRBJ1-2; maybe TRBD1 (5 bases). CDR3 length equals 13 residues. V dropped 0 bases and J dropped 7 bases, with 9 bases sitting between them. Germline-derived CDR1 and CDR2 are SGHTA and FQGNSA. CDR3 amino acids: CASSLAEGPGYTF. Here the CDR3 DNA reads TGTGCCAGCAGCTTAGCGGAGGGACCTGGCTACACCTTC.

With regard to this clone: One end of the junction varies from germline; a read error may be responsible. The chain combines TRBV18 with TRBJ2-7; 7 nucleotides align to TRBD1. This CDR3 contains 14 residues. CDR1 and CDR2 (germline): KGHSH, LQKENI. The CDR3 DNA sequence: TGTGCCAGCTCACCTGCGAACAGGGGATACGAGCAGTCCTTC. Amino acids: CASSPANRGYEQSF.

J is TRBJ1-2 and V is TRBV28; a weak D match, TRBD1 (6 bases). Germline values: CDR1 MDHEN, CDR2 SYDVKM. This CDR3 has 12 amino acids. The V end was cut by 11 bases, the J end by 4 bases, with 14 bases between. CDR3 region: CALGHSAYGYTF. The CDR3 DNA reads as TGTGCCCTGGGACACTCAGCCTATGGCTACACCTTC.

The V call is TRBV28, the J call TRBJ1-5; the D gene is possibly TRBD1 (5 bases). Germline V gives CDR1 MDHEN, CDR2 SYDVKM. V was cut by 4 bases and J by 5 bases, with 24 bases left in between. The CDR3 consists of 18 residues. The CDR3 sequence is CASSSPASSRVKDQPQHF. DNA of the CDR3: TGTGCCAGCAGTTCCCCCGCCTCGAGCAGGGTAAAAGATCAGCCCCAGCATTTT.

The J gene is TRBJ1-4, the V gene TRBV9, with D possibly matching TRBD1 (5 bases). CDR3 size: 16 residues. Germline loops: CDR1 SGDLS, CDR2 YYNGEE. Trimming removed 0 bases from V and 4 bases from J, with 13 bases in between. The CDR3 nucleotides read TGTGCCAGCAGCGTAGGAATCGGGGGGTTTAATGAAAAACTGTTTTTT. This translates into CASSVGIGGFNEKLFF.

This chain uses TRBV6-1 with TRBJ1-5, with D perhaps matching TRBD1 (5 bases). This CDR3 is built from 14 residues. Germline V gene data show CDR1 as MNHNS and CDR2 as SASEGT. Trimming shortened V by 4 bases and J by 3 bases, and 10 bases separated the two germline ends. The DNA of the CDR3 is TGTGCCAGCAGTGGACAGACCTACAATCAGCCCCAGCATTTT. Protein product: CASSGQTYNQPQHF.

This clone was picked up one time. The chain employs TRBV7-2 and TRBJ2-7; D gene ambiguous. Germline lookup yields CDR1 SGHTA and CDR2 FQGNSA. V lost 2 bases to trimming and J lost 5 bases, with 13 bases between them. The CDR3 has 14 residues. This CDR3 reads CASSLFTGRNEQYF. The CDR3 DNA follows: TGTGCCAGCAGCTTATTCACGGGTCGGAACGAGCAGTACTTC.

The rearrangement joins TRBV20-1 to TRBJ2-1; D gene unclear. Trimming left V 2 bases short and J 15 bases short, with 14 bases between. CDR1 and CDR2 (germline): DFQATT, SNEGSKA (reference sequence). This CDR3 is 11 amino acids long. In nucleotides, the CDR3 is TGCAGTGCTAGACTAGAAACCAAACGGTTCTTC. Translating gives CSARLETKRFF.

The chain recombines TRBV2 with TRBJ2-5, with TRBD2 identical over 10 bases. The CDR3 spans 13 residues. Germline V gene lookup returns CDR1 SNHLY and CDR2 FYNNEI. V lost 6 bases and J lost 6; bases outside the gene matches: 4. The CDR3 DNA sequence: TGTGCCAGCAGGTTAGCGGGAGGTCAGACCCAGTACTTC. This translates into CASRLAGGQTQYF.

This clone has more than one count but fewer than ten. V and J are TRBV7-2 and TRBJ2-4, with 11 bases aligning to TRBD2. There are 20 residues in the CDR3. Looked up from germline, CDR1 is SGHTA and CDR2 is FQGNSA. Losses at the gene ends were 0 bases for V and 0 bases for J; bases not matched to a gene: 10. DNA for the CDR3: TGTGCCAGCAGCTTAGCTCCTAGCGGGAGGAAAGATTTAGCCAAAAACATTCAGTACTTC. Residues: CASSLAPSGRKDLAKNIQYF.

Here the CDR3 DNA reads TGTGCCACCAGCACGGGACAGGCTAGCACAGATACGCAGTATTTT. Translated: CATSTGQASTDTQYF. The rearrangement links TRBV15 to TRBJ2-3; 8 bases align to TRBD1. Losses at the gene ends were 4 bases for V and 0 bases for J; bases not matched to a gene: 3. Looked up from germline, CDR1 is LNHNV and CDR2 is YYDKDF (reference sequence). The CDR3 totals 15 residues.

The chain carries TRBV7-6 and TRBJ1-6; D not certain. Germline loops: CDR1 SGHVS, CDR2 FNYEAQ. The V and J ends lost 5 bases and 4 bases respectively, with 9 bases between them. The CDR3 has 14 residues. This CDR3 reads CASSTQAYNSPLHF. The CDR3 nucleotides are TGTGCCAGCAGCACGCAGGCTTATAATTCACCCCTCCACTTT.

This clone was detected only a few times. CDR3 in DNA: TGTGCCAGCAGCTTTGGGACTCCGGACGGCAATCAGCCCCAGCATTTT. Its translation: CASSFGTPDGNQPQHF. The chain links TRBV7-8 to TRBJ1-5; possible D gene TRBD1, 5 bases. Deletions cut 3 bases from V and 2 bases from J, with 14 bases between. CDR1 is SGHVS, CDR2 FQNEAQ, per germline. This CDR3 is built from 16 residues.

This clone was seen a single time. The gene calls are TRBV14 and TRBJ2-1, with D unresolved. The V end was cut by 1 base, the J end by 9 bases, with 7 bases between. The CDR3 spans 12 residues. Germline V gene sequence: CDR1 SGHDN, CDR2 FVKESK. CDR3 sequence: CASSQAAGEQFF. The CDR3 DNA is TGTGCCAGCAGCCAAGCCGCCGGTGAGCAGTTCTTC.

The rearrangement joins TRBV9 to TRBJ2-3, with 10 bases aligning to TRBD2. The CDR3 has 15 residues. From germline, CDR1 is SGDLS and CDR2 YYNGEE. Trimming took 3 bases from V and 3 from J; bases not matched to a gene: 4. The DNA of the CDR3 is TGTGCCAGCAGCGGTAGCGGGAGGATGACAGATACGCAGTATTTT. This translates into CASSGSGRMTDTQYF.